This TCR beta chain was sequenced for a study of T cell repertoires in cytomegalovirus infection (dated by TCRdb to the late 2010s). Turning to the overall study: Donor HLA type was relevant to the analysis, because carriage of CMV infection together with the matching HLA type was indicated by public TCR beta signatures.

Sequenced using an Illumina HiSeq 1500. TCRdb reprocessed the public reads (quality trimming at Q25 with fastp, clone calling with MiXCR) and kept in-frame beta chains. Rows with one shared CDR3 protein collapse into an entry with the most common genes and DNA. The table for this sample lists around 70,000 distinct CDR3 sequences; under 5% of them were counted only once. About 22% of the sample goes to the ten largest clones. The study at large found these results: The ex vivo response was dominated by HLA-C-restricted CMV-specific TCR beta clonotypes, and the single most frequent clonotype in two of eight donors was supplied by these HLA-C-restricted clonotypes. Carriers of CMV infection plus the relevant HLA type were discriminated by the cumulative frequency of public TCR beta family members in the study cohort and in an independent roughly 400-donor cohort.

CDR1 and CDR2, looked up from the germline V gene, are SGHVS and FQNEAQ. Its CDR3 holds 15 amino acids, cysteine through phenylalanine. CDR3 DNA only is kept here, 45 bases in frame from base 1. V ends up 5 bases short and J 10 bases short, with an unmatched junction base count of 11. This clonotype was seen repeatedly, ten times or more. No cognate antigen has been identified for it. No base quality values were provided; no much bigger clone lies one nucleotide off. This TCR came from a human donor in good health (CMV status not recorded). Some clones in this sample may be carry-over from other donors' samples. The sequenced material came from PBMCs. Here the chain combines TRBV7-8 and TRBJ1-6; the junction holds 7 bases that match TRBD1. The DNA sequence is given as TGTGCCAGCAGCCGAGGACAGGCCGAGGGCTCACCCCTCCACTTT. Its protein is CASSRGQAEGSPLHF.